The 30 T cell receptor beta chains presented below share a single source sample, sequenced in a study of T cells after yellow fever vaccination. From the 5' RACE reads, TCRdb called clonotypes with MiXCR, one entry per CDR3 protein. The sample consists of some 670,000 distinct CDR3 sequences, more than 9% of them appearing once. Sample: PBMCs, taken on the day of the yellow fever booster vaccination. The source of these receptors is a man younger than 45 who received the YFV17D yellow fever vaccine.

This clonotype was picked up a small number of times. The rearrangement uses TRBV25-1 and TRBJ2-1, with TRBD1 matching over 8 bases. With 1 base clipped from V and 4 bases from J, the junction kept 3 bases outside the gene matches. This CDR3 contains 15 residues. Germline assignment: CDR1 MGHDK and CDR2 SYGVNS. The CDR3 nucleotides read TGTGCCAGCAGTGAATCAGGGGGCGCTTACAATGAGCAGTTCTTC. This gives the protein CASSESGGAYNEQFF.

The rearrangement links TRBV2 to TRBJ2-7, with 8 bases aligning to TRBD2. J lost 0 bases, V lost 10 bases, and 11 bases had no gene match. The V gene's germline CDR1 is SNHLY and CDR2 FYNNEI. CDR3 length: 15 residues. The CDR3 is CATQGWREVSYEQYF. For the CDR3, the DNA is TGTGCCACCCAGGGGTGGCGGGAGGTCTCCTACGAGCAGTACTTC.

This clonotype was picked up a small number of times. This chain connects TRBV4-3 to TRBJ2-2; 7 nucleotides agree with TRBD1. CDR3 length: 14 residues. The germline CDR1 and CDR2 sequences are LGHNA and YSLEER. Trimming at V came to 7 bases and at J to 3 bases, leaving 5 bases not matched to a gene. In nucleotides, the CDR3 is TGCGCCAGCACCTCCGGGACAGACACCGGGGAGCTGTTTTTT. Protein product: CASTSGTDTGELFF.

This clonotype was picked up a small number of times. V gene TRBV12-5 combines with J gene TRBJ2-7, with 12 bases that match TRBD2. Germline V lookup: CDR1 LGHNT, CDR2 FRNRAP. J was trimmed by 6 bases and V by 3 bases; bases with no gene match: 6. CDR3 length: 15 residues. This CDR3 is CASGFGLAGWGEQYF. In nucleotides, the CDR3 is TGTGCTAGTGGTTTCGGACTAGCGGGATGGGGCGAGCAGTACTTC.

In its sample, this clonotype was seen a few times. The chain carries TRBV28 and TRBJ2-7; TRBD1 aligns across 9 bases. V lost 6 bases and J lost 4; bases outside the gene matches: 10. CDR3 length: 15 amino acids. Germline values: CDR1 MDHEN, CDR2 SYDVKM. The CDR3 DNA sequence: TGTGCCAGCAGCATGGACCGGGACAGGGTATACGAGCAGTACTTC. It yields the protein CASSMDRDRVYEQYF.

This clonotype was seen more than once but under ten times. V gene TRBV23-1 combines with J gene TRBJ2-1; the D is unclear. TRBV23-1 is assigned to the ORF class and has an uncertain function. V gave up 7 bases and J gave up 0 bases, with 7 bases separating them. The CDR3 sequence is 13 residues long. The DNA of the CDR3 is TGCGCCAGCAATCCAGGCTCCTACAATGAGCAGTTCTTC. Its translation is CASNPGSYNEQFF.

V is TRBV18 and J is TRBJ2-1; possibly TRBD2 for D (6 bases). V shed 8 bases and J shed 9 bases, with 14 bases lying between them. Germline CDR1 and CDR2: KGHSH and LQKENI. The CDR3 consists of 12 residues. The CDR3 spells CASGAGPFEQFF. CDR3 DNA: TGTGCCAGCGGGGCGGGACCGTTTGAGCAGTTCTTC.

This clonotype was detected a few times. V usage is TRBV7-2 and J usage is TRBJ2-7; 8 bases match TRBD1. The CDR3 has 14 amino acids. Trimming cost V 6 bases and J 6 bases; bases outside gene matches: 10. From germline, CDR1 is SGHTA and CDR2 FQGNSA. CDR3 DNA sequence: TGTGCCAGCAGGTTGACAGGGGAGGTTGGCGAGCAGTACTTC. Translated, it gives CASRLTGEVGEQYF.

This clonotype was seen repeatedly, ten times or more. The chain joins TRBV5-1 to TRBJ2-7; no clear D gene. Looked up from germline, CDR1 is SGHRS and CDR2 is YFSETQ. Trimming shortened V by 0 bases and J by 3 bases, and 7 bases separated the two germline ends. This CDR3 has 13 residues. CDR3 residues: CASSLVGNYEQYF. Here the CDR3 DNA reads TGCGCCAGCAGCTTGGTGGGTAACTACGAGCAGTACTTC.

CDR3 bases: TGTGCCAGCAGCACACAAAATAGAGCCGCCGAGCAGTACTTC. Translated: CASSTQNRAAEQYF. This sequence joins TRBV7-2 and TRBJ2-7; D not certain. Germline-derived CDR1 and CDR2 are SGHTA and FQGNSA. The CDR3 has 14 amino acids. Trimming shortened V by 5 bases and J by 6 bases, and 17 bases separated the two germline ends.

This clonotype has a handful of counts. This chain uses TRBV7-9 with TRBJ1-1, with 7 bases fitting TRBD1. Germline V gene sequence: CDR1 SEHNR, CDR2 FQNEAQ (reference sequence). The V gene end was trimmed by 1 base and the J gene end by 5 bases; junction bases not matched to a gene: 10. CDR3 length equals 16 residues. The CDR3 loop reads CASSLGAGGVWTEAFF. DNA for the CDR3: TGTGCCAGCAGCTTAGGGGCAGGGGGGGTATGGACTGAAGCTTTCTTT.

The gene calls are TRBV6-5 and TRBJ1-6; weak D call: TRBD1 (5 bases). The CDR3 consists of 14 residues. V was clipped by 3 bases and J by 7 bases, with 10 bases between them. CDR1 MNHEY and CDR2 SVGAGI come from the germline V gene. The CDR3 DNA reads TGTGCCAGCAGTTATGGGGCAAGCAATTCACCCCTCCACTTT. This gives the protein CASSYGASNSPLHF.

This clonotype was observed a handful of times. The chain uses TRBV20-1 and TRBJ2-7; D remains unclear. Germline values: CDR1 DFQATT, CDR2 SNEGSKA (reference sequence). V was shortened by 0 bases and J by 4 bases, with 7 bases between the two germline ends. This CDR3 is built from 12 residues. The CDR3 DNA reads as TGCAGTGCTAGAGATAAGCCGTACGAGCAGTACTTC. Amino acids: CSARDKPYEQYF.

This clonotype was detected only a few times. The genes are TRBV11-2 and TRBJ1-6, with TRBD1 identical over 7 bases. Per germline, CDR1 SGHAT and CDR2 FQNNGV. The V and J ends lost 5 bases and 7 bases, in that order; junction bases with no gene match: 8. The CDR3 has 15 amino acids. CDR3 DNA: TGTGCCAGCAGCCTCGTCCTGACAGGGAATTCACCCCTCCACTTT. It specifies CASSLVLTGNSPLHF.

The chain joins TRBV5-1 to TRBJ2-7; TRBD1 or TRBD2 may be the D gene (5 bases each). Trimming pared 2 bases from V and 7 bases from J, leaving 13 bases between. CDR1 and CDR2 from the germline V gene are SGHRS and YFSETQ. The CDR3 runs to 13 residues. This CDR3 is CASSFNFEGEQYF. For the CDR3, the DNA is TGCGCCAGCAGCTTCAACTTCGAGGGGGAGCAGTACTTC.

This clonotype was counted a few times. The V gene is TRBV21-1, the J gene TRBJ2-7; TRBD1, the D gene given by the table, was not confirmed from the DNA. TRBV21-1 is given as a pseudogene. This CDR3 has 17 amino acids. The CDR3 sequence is CASSRPPGEQADYEQYF. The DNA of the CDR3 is TGTGCCAGCAGCCGTCCCCCGGGGGAACAGGCGGACTACGAGCAGTACTTC.

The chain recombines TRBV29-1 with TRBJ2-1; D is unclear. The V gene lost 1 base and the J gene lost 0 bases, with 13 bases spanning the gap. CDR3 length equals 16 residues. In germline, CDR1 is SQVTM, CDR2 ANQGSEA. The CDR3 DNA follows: TGCAGCGTTGAAGCCCCAGACCCAAGCTCCTACAATGAGCAGTTCTTC. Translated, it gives CSVEAPDPSSYNEQFF.

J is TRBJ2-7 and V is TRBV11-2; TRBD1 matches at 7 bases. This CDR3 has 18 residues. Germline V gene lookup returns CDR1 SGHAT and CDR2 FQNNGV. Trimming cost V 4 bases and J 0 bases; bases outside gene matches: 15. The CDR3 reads CASSSRPPGQLSSYEQYF. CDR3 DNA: TGTGCCAGCAGCTCTCGCCCCCCGGGACAGTTGAGCTCCTACGAGCAGTACTTC.

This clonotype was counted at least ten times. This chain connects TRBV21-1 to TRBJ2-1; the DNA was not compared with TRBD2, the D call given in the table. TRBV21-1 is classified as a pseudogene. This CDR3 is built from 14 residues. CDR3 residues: CARKREGPRNEQFF. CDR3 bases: TGTGCCAGGAAGCGGGAGGGGCCTCGGAATGAGCAGTTCTTC.

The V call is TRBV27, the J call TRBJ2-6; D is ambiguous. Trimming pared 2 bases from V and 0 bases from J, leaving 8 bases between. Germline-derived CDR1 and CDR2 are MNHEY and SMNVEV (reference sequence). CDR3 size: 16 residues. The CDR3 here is CASSLIGLSGANVLTF. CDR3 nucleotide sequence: TGTGCCAGCAGTTTAATAGGCCTCTCTGGGGCCAACGTCCTGACTTTC.

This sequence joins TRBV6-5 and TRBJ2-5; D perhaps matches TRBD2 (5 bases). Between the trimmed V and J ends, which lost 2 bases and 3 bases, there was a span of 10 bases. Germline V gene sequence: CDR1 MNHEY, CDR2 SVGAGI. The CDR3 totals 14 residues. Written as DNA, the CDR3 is TGTGCCAGCAGTTACCGGGATAGTAAAGAGACCCAGTACTTC. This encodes CASSYRDSKETQYF.

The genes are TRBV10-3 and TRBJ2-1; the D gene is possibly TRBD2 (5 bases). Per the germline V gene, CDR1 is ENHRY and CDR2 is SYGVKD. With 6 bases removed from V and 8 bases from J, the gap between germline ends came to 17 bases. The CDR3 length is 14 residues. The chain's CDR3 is CAIRNGGRVHEQFF. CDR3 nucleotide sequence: TGTGCCATCAGAAATGGAGGTAGGGTCCATGAGCAGTTCTTC.

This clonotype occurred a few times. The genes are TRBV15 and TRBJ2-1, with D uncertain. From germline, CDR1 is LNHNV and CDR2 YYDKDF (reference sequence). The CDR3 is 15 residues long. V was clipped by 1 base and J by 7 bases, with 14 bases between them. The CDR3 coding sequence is TGTGCCACCAGCAGAGTGGGCGGCTTAGGGAATGAGCAGTTCTTC. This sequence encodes CATSRVGGLGNEQFF.

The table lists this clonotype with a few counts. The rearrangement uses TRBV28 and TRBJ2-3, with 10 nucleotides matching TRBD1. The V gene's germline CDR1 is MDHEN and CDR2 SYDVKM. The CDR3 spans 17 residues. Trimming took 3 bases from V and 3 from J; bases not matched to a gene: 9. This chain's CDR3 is CASSLDRQGALTDTQYF. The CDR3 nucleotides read TGTGCCAGCAGTTTGGACCGACAGGGGGCGCTTACAGATACGCAGTATTTT.

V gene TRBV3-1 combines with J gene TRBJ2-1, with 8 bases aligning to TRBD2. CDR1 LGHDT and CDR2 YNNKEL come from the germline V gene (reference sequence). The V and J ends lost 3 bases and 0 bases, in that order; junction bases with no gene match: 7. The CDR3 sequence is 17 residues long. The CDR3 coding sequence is TGTGCCAGCAGCCATCAAGCGGGAGCTGGCTCCTACAATGAGCAGTTCTTC. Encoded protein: CASSHQAGAGSYNEQFF.

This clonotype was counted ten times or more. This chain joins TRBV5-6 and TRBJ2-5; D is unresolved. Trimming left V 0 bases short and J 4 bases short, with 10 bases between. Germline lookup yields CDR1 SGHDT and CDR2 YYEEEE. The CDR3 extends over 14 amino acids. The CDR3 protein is CASSLVARAETQYF. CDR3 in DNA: TGTGCCAGCAGCTTGGTTGCAAGGGCAGAGACCCAGTACTTC.

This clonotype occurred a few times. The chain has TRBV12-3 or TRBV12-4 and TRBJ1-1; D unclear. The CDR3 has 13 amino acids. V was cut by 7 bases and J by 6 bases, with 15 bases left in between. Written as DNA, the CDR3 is TGTGCCAGCACGAAGCTCGAGGCCTCTGAAGCTTTCTTT. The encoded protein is CASTKLEASEAFF.

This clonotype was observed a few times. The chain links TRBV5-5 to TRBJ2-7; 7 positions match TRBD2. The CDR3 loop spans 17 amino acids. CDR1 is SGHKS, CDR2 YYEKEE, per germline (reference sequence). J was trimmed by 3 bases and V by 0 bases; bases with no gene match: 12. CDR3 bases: TGTGCCAGCAGCTTGGGGACCCTGCTTAGCGGGTACTACGAGCAGTACTTC. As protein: CASSLGTLLSGYYEQYF.

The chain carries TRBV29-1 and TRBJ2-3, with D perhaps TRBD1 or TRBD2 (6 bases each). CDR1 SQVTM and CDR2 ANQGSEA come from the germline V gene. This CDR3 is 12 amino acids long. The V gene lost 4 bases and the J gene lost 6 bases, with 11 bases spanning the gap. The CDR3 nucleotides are TGCAGCGTTGGTGGGGGGCCGGATACGCAGTATTTT. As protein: CSVGGGPDTQYF.

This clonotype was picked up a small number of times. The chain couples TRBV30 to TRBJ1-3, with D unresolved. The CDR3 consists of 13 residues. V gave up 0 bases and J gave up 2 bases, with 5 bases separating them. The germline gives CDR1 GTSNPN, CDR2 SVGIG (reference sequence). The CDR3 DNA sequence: TGTGCCTGGAGTGTGAGTACTGGAAACACCATATATTTT. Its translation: CAWSVSTGNTIYF.